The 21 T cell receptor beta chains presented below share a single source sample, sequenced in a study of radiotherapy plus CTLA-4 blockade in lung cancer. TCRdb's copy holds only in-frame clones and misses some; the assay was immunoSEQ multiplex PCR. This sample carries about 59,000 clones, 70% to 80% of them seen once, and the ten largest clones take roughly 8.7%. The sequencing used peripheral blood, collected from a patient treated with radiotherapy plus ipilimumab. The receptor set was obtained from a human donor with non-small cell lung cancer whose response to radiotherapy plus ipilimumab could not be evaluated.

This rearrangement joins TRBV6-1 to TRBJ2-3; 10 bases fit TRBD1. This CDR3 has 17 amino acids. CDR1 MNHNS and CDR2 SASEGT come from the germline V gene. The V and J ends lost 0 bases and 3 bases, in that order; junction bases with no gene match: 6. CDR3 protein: CASSEALLGQGTDTQYF. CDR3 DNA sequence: TGTGCCAGCAGTGAAGCGCTTCTGGGACAGGGGACAGATACGCAGTATTTT.

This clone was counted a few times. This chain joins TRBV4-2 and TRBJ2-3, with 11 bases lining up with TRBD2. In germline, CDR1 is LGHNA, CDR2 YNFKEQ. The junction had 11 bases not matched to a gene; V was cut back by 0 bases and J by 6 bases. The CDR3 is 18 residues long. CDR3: CASSQESLAGGAFDTQYF. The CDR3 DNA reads TGTGCCAGCAGCCAAGAGAGCCTAGCGGGGGGCGCCTTTGATACGCAGTATTTT.

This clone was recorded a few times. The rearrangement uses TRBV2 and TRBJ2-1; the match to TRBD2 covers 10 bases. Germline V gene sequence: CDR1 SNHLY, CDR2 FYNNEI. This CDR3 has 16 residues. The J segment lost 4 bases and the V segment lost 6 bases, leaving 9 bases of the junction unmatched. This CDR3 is CASSLRTSGVYNEQFF. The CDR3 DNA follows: TGTGCCAGCAGCCTTAGGACTAGCGGAGTATACAATGAGCAGTTCTTC.

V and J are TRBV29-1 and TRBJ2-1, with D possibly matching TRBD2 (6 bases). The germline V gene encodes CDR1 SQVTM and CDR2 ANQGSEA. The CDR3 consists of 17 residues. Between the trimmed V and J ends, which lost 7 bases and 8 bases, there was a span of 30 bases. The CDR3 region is CSGARDRGLFFGYEQFF. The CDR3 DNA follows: TGCAGCGGGGCCCGGGACCGAGGACTATTTTTCGGGTATGAGCAGTTCTTC.

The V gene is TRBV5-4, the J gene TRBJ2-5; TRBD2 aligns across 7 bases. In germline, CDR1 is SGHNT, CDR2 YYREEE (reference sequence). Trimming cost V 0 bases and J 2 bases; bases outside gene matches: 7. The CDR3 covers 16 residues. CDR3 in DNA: TGTGCCAGCAGCTTGGCGCCGGGAGGCCCACAAGAGACCCAGTACTTC. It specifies CASSLAPGGPQETQYF.

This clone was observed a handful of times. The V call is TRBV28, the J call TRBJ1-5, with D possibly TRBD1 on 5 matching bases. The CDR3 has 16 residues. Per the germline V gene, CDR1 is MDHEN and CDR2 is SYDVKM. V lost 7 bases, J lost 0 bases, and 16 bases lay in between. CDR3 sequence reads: CASTFRQGDSNQPQHF. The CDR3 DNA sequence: TGTGCCAGCACCTTCAGGCAGGGTGATAGCAATCAGCCCCAGCATTTT. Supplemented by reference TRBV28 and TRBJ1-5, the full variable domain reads DVKVTQSSRYLVKRTGEKVFLECVQDMDHENMFWYRQDPGLGLRLIYFSYDVKMKEKGDIPEGYSVSREKKERFSLILESASTNQTSMYLCASTFRQGDSNQPQHFGDGTRLSIL.

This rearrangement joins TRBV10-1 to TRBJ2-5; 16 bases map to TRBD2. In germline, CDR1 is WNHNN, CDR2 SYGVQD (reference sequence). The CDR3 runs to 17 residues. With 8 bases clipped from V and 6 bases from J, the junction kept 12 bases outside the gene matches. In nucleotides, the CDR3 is TGCGCCAGCCACCGAGGGACTAGCGGGGGGGCGGTAAAGACCCAGTACTTC. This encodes CASHRGTSGGAVKTQYF.

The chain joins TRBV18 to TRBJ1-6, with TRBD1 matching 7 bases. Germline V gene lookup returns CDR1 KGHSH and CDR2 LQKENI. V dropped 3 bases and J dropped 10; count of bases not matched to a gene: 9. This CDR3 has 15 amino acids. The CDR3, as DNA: TGTGCCAGCTCACCCGGACAGGTCGGCGACTCACCCCTCCACTTT. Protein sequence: CASSPGQVGDSPLHF.

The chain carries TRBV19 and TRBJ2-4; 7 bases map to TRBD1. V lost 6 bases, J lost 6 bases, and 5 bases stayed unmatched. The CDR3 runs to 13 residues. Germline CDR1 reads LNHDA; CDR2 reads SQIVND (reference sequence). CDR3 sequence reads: CASRGQLTNIQYF. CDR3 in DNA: TGTGCCAGTAGGGGACAGTTGACAAACATTCAGTACTTC.

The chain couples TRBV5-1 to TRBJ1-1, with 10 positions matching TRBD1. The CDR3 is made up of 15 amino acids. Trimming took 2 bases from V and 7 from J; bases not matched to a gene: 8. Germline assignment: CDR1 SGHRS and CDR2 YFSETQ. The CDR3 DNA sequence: TGCGCCAGCAGCTTCCCCGGACAGGGGGGAGGTGAAGCTTTCTTT. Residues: CASSFPGQGGGEAFF.

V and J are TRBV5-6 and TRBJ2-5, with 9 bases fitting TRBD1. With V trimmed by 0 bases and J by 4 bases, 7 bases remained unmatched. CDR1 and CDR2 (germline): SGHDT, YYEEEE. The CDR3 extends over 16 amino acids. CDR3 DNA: TGTGCCAGCAGCTTGGAGTGGGACAGGGTCCGAGAGACCCAGTACTTC. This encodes CASSLEWDRVRETQYF. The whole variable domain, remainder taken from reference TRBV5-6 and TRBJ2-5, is DAGVTQSPTHLIKTRGQQVTLRCSPKSGHDTVSWYQQALGQGPQFIFQYYEEEERQRGNFPDRFSGHQFPNYSSELNVNALLLGDSALYLCASSLEWDRVRETQYFGPGTRLLVL.

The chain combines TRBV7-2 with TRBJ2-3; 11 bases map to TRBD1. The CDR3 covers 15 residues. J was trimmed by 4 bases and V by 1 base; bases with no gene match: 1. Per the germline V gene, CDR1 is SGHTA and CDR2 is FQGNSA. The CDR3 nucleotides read TGTGCCAGCAGCTTAGGGACAGGGGGCCCAGATACGCAGTATTTT. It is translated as CASSLGTGGPDTQYF.

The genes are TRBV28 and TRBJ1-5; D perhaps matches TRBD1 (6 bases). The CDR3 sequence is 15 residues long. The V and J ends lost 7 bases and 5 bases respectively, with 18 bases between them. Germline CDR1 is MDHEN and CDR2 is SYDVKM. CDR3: CASIAQGMKDQPQHF. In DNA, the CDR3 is TGTGCCAGCATTGCCCAGGGGATGAAGGATCAGCCCCAGCATTTT. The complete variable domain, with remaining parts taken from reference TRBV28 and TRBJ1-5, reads DVKVTQSSRYLVKRTGEKVFLECVQDMDHENMFWYRQDPGLGLRLIYFSYDVKMKEKGDIPEGYSVSREKKERFSLILESASTNQTSMYLCASIAQGMKDQPQHFGDGTRLSIL.

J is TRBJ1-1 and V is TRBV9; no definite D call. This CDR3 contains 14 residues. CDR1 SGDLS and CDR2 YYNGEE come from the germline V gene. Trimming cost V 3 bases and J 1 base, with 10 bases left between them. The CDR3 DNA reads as TGTGCCAGCAGCGCGCAAGTAGAGAACACTGAAGCTTTCTTT. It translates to CASSAQVENTEAFF.

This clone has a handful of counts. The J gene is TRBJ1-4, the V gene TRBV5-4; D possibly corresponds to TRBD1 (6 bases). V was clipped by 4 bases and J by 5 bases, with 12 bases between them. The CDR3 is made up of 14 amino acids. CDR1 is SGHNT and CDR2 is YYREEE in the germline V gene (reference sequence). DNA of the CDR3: TGTGCCAGCAGCCCGGACAGCATGAATGAAAAACTGTTTTTT. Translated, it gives CASSPDSMNEKLFF.

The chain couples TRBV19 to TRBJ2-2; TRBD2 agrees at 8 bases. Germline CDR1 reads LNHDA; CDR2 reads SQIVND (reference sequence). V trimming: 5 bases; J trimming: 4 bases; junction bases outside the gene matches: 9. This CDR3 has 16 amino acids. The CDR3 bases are TGTGCCAGTAGTGGGCGTGGCGCGGGAGGCACCGGGGAGCTGTTTTTT. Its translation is CASSGRGAGGTGELFF.

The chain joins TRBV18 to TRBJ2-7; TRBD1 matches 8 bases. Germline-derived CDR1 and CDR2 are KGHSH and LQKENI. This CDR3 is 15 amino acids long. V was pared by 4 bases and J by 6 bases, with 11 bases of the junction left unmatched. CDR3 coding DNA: TGTGCCAGCTCACTCTACAGGGGGGAAAGTGGCGAGCAGTACTTC. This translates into CASSLYRGESGEQYF.

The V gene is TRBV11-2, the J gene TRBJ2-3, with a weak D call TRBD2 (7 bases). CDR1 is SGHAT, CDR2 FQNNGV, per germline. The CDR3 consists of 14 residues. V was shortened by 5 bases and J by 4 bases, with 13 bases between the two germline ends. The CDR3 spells CASSAGAGADTQYF. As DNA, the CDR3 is TGTGCCAGCAGCGCGGGGGCAGGCGCAGATACGCAGTATTTT. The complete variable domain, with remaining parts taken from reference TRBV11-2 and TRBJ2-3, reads EAGVAQSPRYKIIEKRQSVAFWCNPISGHATLYWYQQILGQGPKLLIQFQNNGVVDDSQLPKDRFSAERLKGVDSTLKIQPAKLEDSAVYLCASSAGAGADTQYFGPGTRLTVL.

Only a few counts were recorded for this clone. CDR3 amino acids: CASWGRTGAFF. The CDR3 DNA is TGCGCCAGCTGGGGCCGTACCGGGGCTTTCTTT. The rearrangement uses TRBV5-1 and TRBJ1-1, with a possible D match to TRBD1 (5 bases). This CDR3 has 11 amino acids. Germline CDR1 is SGHRS and CDR2 is YFSETQ. Between the trimmed V and J ends, which lost 7 bases and 11 bases, there was a span of 15 bases.

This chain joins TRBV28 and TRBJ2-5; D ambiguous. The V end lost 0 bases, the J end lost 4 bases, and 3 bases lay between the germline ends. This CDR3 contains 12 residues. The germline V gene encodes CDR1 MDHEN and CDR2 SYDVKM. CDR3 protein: CASSLWAETQYF. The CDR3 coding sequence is TGTGCCAGCAGTTTATGGGCAGAGACCCAGTACTTC.

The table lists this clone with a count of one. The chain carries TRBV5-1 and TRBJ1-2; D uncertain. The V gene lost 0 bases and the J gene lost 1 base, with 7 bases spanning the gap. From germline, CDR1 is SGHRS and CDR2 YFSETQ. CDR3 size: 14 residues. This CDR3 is CASSLGFGNYGYTF. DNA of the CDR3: TGCGCCAGCAGCTTGGGTTTCGGTAACTATGGCTACACCTTC.